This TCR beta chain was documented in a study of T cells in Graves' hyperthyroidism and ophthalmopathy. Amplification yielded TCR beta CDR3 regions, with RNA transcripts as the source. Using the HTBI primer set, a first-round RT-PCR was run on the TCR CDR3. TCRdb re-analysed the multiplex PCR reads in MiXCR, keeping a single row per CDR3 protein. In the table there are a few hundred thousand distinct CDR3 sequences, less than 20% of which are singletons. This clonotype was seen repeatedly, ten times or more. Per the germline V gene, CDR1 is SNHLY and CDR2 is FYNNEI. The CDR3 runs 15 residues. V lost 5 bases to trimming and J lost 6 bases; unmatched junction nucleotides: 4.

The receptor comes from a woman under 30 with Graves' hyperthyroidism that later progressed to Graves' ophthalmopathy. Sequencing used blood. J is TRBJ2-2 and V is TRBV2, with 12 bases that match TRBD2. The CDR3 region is CASSPGLAGSGELFF. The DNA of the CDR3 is TGTGCCAGCAGTCCCGGACTAGCGGGGTCCGGGGAGCTGTTTTTT.